The TCR beta chain described here comes from a study of human thymus T cells. General study findings and limits: Overlap was high between thymic repertoires from unrelated individuals, as reported in related research. Seemingly biased V and J gene usage marked thymic and blood repertoires.

As for this clone: The antigen is not known.

Between the trimmed V and J ends, which lost 1 base and 8 bases, there was a span of 8 bases. This CDR3 is built from 13 residues. Germline V gives CDR1 MNHNS, CDR2 SASEGT. The repertoire was sequenced with immunoSEQ multiplex PCR; TCRdb's copy has only in-frame clones and lacks some. The repertoire holds 120,000 or so clones, with 90% to 95% as singletons. Thymus tissue for the work was resected from patients undergoing corrective heart surgery. Finnish infants who were healthy and having corrective surgery for congenital heart defects made up the donors. J is TRBJ1-4 and V is TRBV6-1; D not resolved. Sample: thymus tissue. This TCR came from a boy under three years old with a congenital heart defect but otherwise immunologically healthy. The CDR3 sequence: CASSEGGNEKLFF. For the CDR3, the DNA is TGTGCCAGCAGTGAAGGAGGGAACGAAAAACTGTTTTTT.